The entry below describes one T cell receptor (beta chain). This entry belongs to a study of OX40 agonist ivuxolimab in advanced cancers. Autoimmune disease history or systemic immunosuppression disqualified patients. Libraries were prepared by immunoSEQ multiplex PCR; TCRdb keeps only in-frame clonotypes and omits some of them. The sample lists approximately 74,000 clones; approximately 90% were seen once. Germline V gives CDR1 SGHVS, CDR2 FNYEAQ. V was shortened by 5 bases and J by 1 base, with 15 bases between the two germline ends. CDR3 size: 16 residues. The receptor was derived from an adult with an advanced solid tumor such as melanoma, head and neck, liver or kidney cancer. The specimen comprised CD4+ or CD8+ T cells sorted from blood, sampled in a trial of the OX40 agonist ivuxolimab. The V gene is TRBV7-6, the J gene TRBJ2-1; D perhaps matches TRBD2 (5 bases). The CDR3 nucleotides are TGTGCCAGCAGCCCGAGGGTCGGGGTTTCCTACAATGAGCAGTTCTTC. It encodes CASSPRVGVSYNEQFF.